This T cell receptor (beta chain) was sequenced for a study of T cells in Graves' hyperthyroidism and ophthalmopathy. Trimming shortened V by 3 bases and J by 6 bases, and 2 bases separated the two germline ends. This CDR3 spans 11 amino acids. Germline V gives CDR1 LGHNT, CDR2 FRNRAP. What was amplified from RNA transcripts were TCR beta CDR3 regions. The primer set for the first-round RT-PCR of the TCR CDR3 was HTBI. TCRdb independently ran MiXCR on the multiplex PCR reads; one entry per CDR3 protein. The sample lists 550,000 to 800,000 distinct CDR3 sequences, over 15% occurring once. This clonotype was detected a few times.

The sequenced sample consisted of blood. The V gene is TRBV12-5, the J gene TRBJ2-2; D is unresolved. The clonotype was recovered from a man between 18 and 29 years old with Graves' hyperthyroidism. DNA for the CDR3: TGTGCTAGTGGTTTTTCCGGGGAGCTGTTTTTT. It codes for CASGFSGELFF.